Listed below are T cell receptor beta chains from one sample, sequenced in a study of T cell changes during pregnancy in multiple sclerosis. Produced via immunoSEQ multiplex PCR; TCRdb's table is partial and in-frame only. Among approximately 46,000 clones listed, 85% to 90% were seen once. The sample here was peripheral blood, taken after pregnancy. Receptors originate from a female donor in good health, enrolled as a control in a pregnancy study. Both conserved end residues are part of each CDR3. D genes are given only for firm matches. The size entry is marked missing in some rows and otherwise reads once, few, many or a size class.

TGTGCCAGCAGCGGGGGGGGGAGCGGAAACACCATATATTTT | CASSGGGSGNTIYF | - | TRBV9 | - | TRBJ1-3
TGTGCTAGTGGTTTGGTACTAGCGGGAGGGCCTTACAATGAGCAGTTCTTC | CASGLVLAGGPYNEQFF | once | TRBV12-5 | TRBD2 | TRBJ2-1
TGTGCCAGCAGTGACCAAGGGACAGGGGAGGCCTACAATGAGCAGTTCTTC | CASSDQGTGEAYNEQFF | - | TRBV6-4 | TRBD1 | TRBJ2-1
TGTGCCAGCTCGGGCAGGGGTTTTTCGGAGACCCAGTACTTC | CASSGRGFSETQYF | - | TRBV7-6 | - | TRBJ2-5
TGTGCCAGCAGCGTAGGCGGGAGCATCCTCAATGAGCAGTTCTTC | CASSVGGSILNEQFF | - | TRBV9 | TRBD2 | TRBJ2-1
TGTGCCAGCAGTCGGGACAGTCCTAATTCACCCCTCCACTTT | CASSRDSPNSPLHF | - | TRBV6-5 | TRBD1 | TRBJ1-6
TGTGCCAGCAGTACTAGGGGGCGGGAGACCCAGTACTTC | CASSTRGRETQYF | once | TRBV7-9 | TRBD1 | TRBJ2-5
TGTGCCAGTAACTTCGGACAGGGATTTTGGAACACTGAAGCTTTCTTT | CASNFGQGFWNTEAFF | - | TRBV19 | TRBD1 | TRBJ1-1
TGTGCCAGCAGTCCAGGTGGCAGGGAGGGCACTGAAGCTTTCTTT | CASSPGGREGTEAFF | once | TRBV28 | - | TRBJ1-1
TGTGCCAGCAGTGACCGACAGGGGGCGAACACTGAAGCTTTCTTT | CASSDRQGANTEAFF | - | TRBV6-1 | TRBD1 | TRBJ1-1
TGTGCCACCAGCAGAGATCAGGCTCAACAAGAGACCCAGTACTTC | CATSRDQAQQETQYF | - | TRBV15 | - | TRBJ2-5
TGTGCCAGCAGCCAAGCGGTTGGCGGGAGCTCTGCCTACGAGCAGTACTTC | CASSQAVGGSSAYEQYF | - | TRBV4-2 | TRBD2 | TRBJ2-7
TGTGCCACTGCAGCCTCAGGGGGCGTCGGCTACGAGCAGTACTTC | CATAASGGVGYEQYF | - | TRBV6-1 | TRBD1 | TRBJ2-7
TGTGCCAGTACAGGGGCCGCTAGGGGTGAGCAGTTCTTC | CASTGAARGEQFF | - | TRBV6-1 | TRBD1 | TRBJ2-1
TGTGCCAGCAGCCTTCTAGCGGGGGGGACGGATACGCAGTATTTT | CASSLLAGGTDTQYF | once | TRBV6-4 | TRBD2 | TRBJ2-3
TGTGCCAGTAGTATCGTCGGGCGGAGGGGCTACACCTTC | CASSIVGRRGYTF | - | TRBV19 | - | TRBJ1-2
TGTGCCGGCTCAAGAGGGACAGTCCAAGAGACCCAGTACTTC | CAGSRGTVQETQYF | - | TRBV5-6 | TRBD1 | TRBJ2-5
TGTGCCAGCAGCTTAATAGGGGGTAACACTGAAGCTTTCTTT | CASSLIGGNTEAFF | - | TRBV7-3 | - | TRBJ1-1
TGTGCCAGCAGCCGATCGACAGGGTCTGGGGCCAACGTCCTGACTTTC | CASSRSTGSGANVLTF | - | TRBV28 | TRBD1 | TRBJ2-6
TGTGCCAGTAGTATGGGACTAATAGCAGGGGCGGGAGAGACCCAGTACTTC | CASSMGLIAGAGETQYF | - | TRBV19 | - | TRBJ2-5
TGTGCCAGCAGCGTAGCAGTTCTCTCTGGAAACACCATATATTTT | CASSVAVLSGNTIYF | - | TRBV9 | - | TRBJ1-3
TGTGCCAGCAGCCCCGGGACAGGTGGGGTAGGGGCCAACGTCCTGACTTTC | CASSPGTGGVGANVLTF | - | TRBV7-3 | TRBD1 | TRBJ2-6
TGTGCCAGCAGATCCCGGCAGGGCGTGAGGACTGAAGCTTTCTTT | CASRSRQGVRTEAFF | - | TRBV6-6 | - | TRBJ1-1
TGTGCCTGGAAGACAGGGTTGAACACTGAAGCTTTCTTT | CAWKTGLNTEAFF | - | TRBV30 | TRBD1 | TRBJ1-1
TGTGCCAGCAGCTTAGCCTGGGAGACCCAGTACTTC | CASSLAWETQYF | - | TRBV5-6 | - | TRBJ2-5
TGTGCCAGCAGCTTGGCCCGGGACTATAATTCACCCCTCCACTTT | CASSLARDYNSPLHF | few | TRBV5-4 | - | TRBJ1-6
TGTGCCAGCAGCCCCTATCTGGGACAGGGTAATTCACCCCTCCACTTT | CASSPYLGQGNSPLHF | few | TRBV7-8 | TRBD1 | TRBJ1-6
TGTGCCAGCAGCTTGGCCCCGGGACAGCCACGGGGCTACACCTTC | CASSLAPGQPRGYTF | - | TRBV5-6 | TRBD1 | TRBJ1-2
TGTGCCAGCAGTGCCATTGTGGGGGATGTTCCGGGTATAGGGGGAACTGAAGCTTTCTTT | CASSAIVGDVPGIGGTEAFF | - | TRBV28 | - | TRBJ1-1
TGTGCCAGCAGCAAACAGGGGAATCGAGAGACCCAGTACTTC | CASSKQGNRETQYF | - | TRBV28 | TRBD1 | TRBJ2-5
TGTGCCAGCAGGCATGGAGGATTTTTCTACGAGCAGTACTTC | CASRHGGFFYEQYF | once | TRBV5-8 | - | TRBJ2-7
TGTGCCAGCAGCAACCGTAGGGTAGGGAGGAGTACAGATACGCAGTATTTT | CASSNRRVGRSTDTQYF | - | TRBV21-1 | - | TRBJ2-3
TGTGCCAGCAGTTACGGCCGTGGCACTGAAGCTTTCTTT | CASSYGRGTEAFF | - | TRBV6-5 | - | TRBJ1-1
TGTGCCAGCAGCTCAATAAGCGGGAGTGGGAGTGAGCAGTTCTTC | CASSSISGSGSEQFF | - | TRBV11-3 | TRBD2 | TRBJ2-1
TGTGCCAGCTCACCGGGGGGGGACCAGCCCCAGCATTTT | CASSPGGDQPQHF | - | TRBV18 | - | TRBJ1-5
TGTGCCAGCAGCCTTGAGCTCGGGGCGGGGGAAGAGACCCAGTACTTC | CASSLELGAGEETQYF | - | TRBV5-6 | TRBD2 | TRBJ2-5
TGTGCCAGCAGCCGAGGACAGGGGGAGTACTATGGCTACACCTTC | CASSRGQGEYYGYTF | - | TRBV6-6 | TRBD1 | TRBJ1-2
TGTGCCAGCAGCCTCCCCGGTGGGGCGGGGGTTAGCAATGAGCAGTTCTTC | CASSLPGGAGVSNEQFF | - | TRBV7-8 | TRBD2 | TRBJ2-1
TGTGCCAGCAGTTCAGGGGCGGTCTATGGCTACACCTTC | CASSSGAVYGYTF | few | TRBV27 | - | TRBJ1-2
TGTGCCAGCAGTGGACAGGGGGCGCACACCGGGGAGCTGTTTTTT | CASSGQGAHTGELFF | - | TRBV9 | TRBD1 | TRBJ2-2
TGTGCCAGCAGTCCAGCGTCGGCGGGGGCTCTCCCTCAAAACATTCAGTACTTC | CASSPASAGALPQNIQYF | - | TRBV28 | - | TRBJ2-4
TGTGCCAGCAGCTCACAGGGGGTCCAAGAGACCCAGTACTTC | CASSSQGVQETQYF | - | TRBV7-8 | TRBD1 | TRBJ2-5
TGTGCCAGCAGCGGAAGACAGGCAGGGGCGTCCTACGAGCAGTACTTC | CASSGRQAGASYEQYF | - | TRBV13 | - | TRBJ2-7
TGCGCCAGCAGCCCCCGAGGTAGCGGGGGGGCCAACGAGCAGTACTTC | CASSPRGSGGANEQYF | - | TRBV5-1 | TRBD2 | TRBJ2-7
TGCAGCGTTGGGAGCTGGGACAGGGGGTACGAGCAGTACTTC | CSVGSWDRGYEQYF | - | TRBV29-1 | TRBD1 | TRBJ2-7
TGTGCCAGCAGCTTAGTGGACAGGGATTACGAGCAGTACTTC | CASSLVDRDYEQYF | - | TRBV7-2 | TRBD1 | TRBJ2-7
TGTGCCAGCAGTGACACGGGACAGGGGTCCGGGGAGCTGTTTTTT | CASSDTGQGSGELFF | - | TRBV6-4 | TRBD1 | TRBJ2-2
TGCAGCGTTGAAGGACTAGCGGAGACCTACGAGCAGTACTTC | CSVEGLAETYEQYF | - | TRBV29-1 | TRBD2 | TRBJ2-7
TGTGCCAGCAGCTTATTTGGGGGGGTCAATGAGCAGTTCTTC | CASSLFGGVNEQFF | - | TRBV7-3 | TRBD2 | TRBJ2-1
TGTGCCAGCAGCCAAGAGGCGGGGACAGCCTACGAGCAGTACTTC | CASSQEAGTAYEQYF | - | TRBV14 | - | TRBJ2-7
TGTGCCAGCAGCCTAATAATGGGAGTCCGCCGTTTCTTC | CASSLIMGVRRFF | - | TRBV6-5 | - | TRBJ2-1
TGTGCCAGTAGTATCGACAGGGCTCAGTCTGGGGCCAACGTCCTGACTTTC | CASSIDRAQSGANVLTF | - | TRBV19 | TRBD1 | TRBJ2-6
TGTGCCAGCAGCACAGGGACGGGTCAGCCCCAGCATTTT | CASSTGTGQPQHF | - | TRBV6-4 | - | TRBJ1-5